This T cell receptor beta chain was retrieved from a study of blood T cell repertoires in COVID-19 (dated by TCRdb to 2019 to 2021). Study-wide context: Collaborator samples came from the United States, Italy and Spain and covered acute and convalescent phases of COVID-19. The prospective study material was composed of cDNA or gDNA derived from T cells, B-cell-depleted T cells, or PBMCs. Subjects who had been exposed to COVID-19, were actively infected with it, or had recovered from it provided the deeply sampled blood TCRbeta repertoires that made up the dataset. A freely available public database, intended as a resource for researchers studying the immune response to SARS-CoV-2, is where the repertoires were released. The samples were drawn from the first 160 participants of the ongoing ImmuneRACE study and from over 950 subjects provided by 6 global collaborators. A de-identified subject ID, COVID-19 status, age in years and sex were almost always included in the sample metadata. HLA class I and class II types, where available, came from metadata supplied by the sample provider rather than from assay-based typing.

Details on this clone: Its antigen remains unidentified. No quality values exist for individual bases; no much larger clone is one base distant.

CDR1 ENHRY and CDR2 SYGVKD are derived from the germline V gene. Reading from cysteine to phenylalanine, the CDR3 counts 13 amino acids. CDR3 DNA is the only sequence kept; it has 39 bases, read in frame from the first base. Compared with germline, V lacks 10 bases and J lacks 4 bases; bases without a gene match: 6. The immunoSEQ Assay, a bias-controlled multiplex PCR, was used to amplify TCRbeta CDR3 regions from genomic DNA. From the authors' description of their analysis: Within the assay, amplification of reference gene primers was used to estimate how many nucleated cells each sample contained. Sequence reads were collapsed and filtered to measure the absolute abundance of every unique TCRbeta CDR3 rearrangement. For each sample, productive Simpson clonality was calculated by taking the square root of Simpson's diversity index across productive rearrangements. TCRdb took over this immuneACCESS table, retaining in-frame rearrangements with V and J assigned. Such tables are incomplete; in checked studies, under half of the missing clones stem from an unresolved V gene, and the remainder is unexplained. The V and J calls and clone size are taken from that table; D and trimming were inferred from the DNA. Counted in this sample were just under 300,000 clones; approximately 86% of them appeared once. 1.3% of the sample goes to the ten largest clones.

What the study reported, not specific to this receptor: The quantity of clinical and demographic metadata differed by source and by participant and was supplied without curation.

The collaborating institutions used their own protocols to collect whole blood in K2EDTA tubes. For TCRbeta analysis, collaborators shipped samples in one of three forms: frozen whole blood, isolated PBMCs, or DNA extracted from either of those sample types. The sample consisted of peripheral blood. The receptor was derived from a man in his 70s with acute or convalescent COVID-19. The rearranged chain carries TRBV10-3 and TRBJ2-3; TRBD2 lines up with 9 middle nucleotides. For the CDR3, the sequence is CATGGGAADTQYF. The DNA sequence is as follows: TGTGCCACTGGCGGGGGGGCCGCAGATACGCAGTATTTT.